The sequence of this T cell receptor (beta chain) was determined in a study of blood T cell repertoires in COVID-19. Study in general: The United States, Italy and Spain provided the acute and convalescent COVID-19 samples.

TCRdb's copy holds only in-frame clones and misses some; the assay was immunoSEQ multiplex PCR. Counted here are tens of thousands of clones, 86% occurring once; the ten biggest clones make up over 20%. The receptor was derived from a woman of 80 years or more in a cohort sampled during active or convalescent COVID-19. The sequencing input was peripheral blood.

CDR3 loop: CASSVPGHSYEQYV. The CDR3 DNA follows: TGTGCCAGCAGCGTACCGGGACATTCCTACGAGCAGTACGTC. The chain links TRBV6-5 to TRBJ2-7; tentative D call: TRBD1 (6 bases). CDR1 and CDR2 (germline): MNHEY, SVGAGI. Trimming took off 6 bases at V and 1 base at J, with 13 bases between the two ends. The CDR3 is 14 amino acids.